This T cell receptor beta chain came from a study of T cell clusters in autoimmune cytopenias. TRB rearrangements were amplified by touch-down multiplex PCR with mixed TRB-A/B primers. TCRdb reanalyzed the multiplex PCR reads and collapses them to one entry per CDR3 protein, without DNA. The sample's table shows around 7,100 distinct CDR3 sequences. TRB was amplified from about 260 ng of peripheral blood genomic DNA per sample. Germline-derived CDR1 and CDR2 are ENHRY and SYGVKD. The CDR3 covers 12 residues. This sample also belongs to another study, concerning T cell repertoires in aging, cancer and after chemotherapy.

The sequenced sample was peripheral blood. The TCR originated in a human donor in good health. J is TRBJ2-7 and V is TRBV10-3; checking the TCRdb D call of TRBD1 is not possible without DNA. Here the CDR3 reads CAISVKGDEQYF.